This T cell receptor (beta chain) was observed in a study of blood T cells in healthy people across ages. Of note for this clonotype: No antigen is known for it.

The study's findings and limits: Diversity estimates drawn from one million T cells were deemed underestimates. A roughly linear age-dependent decrease characterized TCR beta diversity per million T cells.

CDR3 size: 15 residues. Germline CDR1 SQVTM, CDR2 ANQGSEA. With a J-beta primer mix and a sample-barcoded 5' primer, a second PCR ran about 7 to 12 cycles. Through a template-switch adaptor with 12 random nucleotides, each cDNA molecule received a tag. Each CDR3 protein gets one entry after TCRdb re-called the 5' RACE reads with MiXCR. Of about 280,000 distinct CDR3 sequences in the sample, about 25% were seen once. The J gene is TRBJ2-5, the V gene TRBV29-1, with D maybe TRBD2 (7 bases). Matching the DNA end better, TRBJ2-1 makes the J call doubtful. Sample: blood. This receptor was taken from a woman aged 70-85 years in good health. CDR3 in amino acids: CSVAGRSGGGDEQFF. CDR3 bases: TGCAGCGTCGCCGGCCGCTCGGGGGGCGGTGATGAGCAGTTCTTC.